This T cell receptor beta chain was sequenced during a study of T-cell memory formation after mild COVID-19 listed by TCRdb under 2021. About the full investigation: Most TCR sequence clusters were specific to one of the two donors. In a couple of donors, T-cell clones that expanded and contracted after mild COVID-19 were tracked by sequencing TCRalpha and TCRbeta repertoires over time. Two young, previously healthy adult volunteers, one female and one male, were included in the cohort. General conclusions and limits of the study: SARS-CoV-2 specificity was not confirmed for the second-wave clones peaking on day 37. Clones contracting from day 15 to 85 had balanced CD4/CD8 phenotypes, while a second wave expanding from day 15 to 37 was biased towards CD4+. Only two mild cases were covered by the study, and larger cohorts that include severe cases with pre-infection samples were considered necessary. Some responding clones were found in pre-infection memory, which suggests that pre-existing cross-reactive memory T cells took part in the SARS-CoV-2 response. Contracting CD4+ clones turned up mainly in the CM and EM memory subsets, whereas EMRA was where CD8+ clones were enriched.

Only a few counts were recorded for this clonotype. The antigen it recognizes is unknown. No per-base quality is available; no much larger clone lies one base away. Ficoll-Paque density gradient centrifugation was used to isolate PBMCs. Sequencing took place on an Illumina NovaSeq 6000. Using 5'RACE with constant-segment primers, TCRalpha and TCRbeta cDNA libraries were constructed, with sample barcodes and unique molecular identifiers added in the process. Trizol reagent was used to extract RNA from every sample. Amplification of the libraries took two PCR steps, and the second step added a second sample barcode plus Illumina TruSeq adapters. Sequencing of libraries was performed on an Illumina NovaSeq with 2 x 150 bp paired-end reads. For the original study's pipeline: With migec v1.2.7, reads were demultiplexed and then collapsed into UMI-guided consensus sequences. With mixcr v2.1.11, UMI consensuses were aligned to TRA and TRB V and J templates and assembled into clonotypes. Expanded or contracted clonotypes were those called significant by both edgeR and NoisET, with noise models trained on biological replicates. For edgeR calls, a false discovery rate-adjusted p below 0.01 and a log2 fold-change threshold of 1 were applied. As an exploratory analysis of dynamics, PCA with hierarchical clustering was applied to max-normalized trajectories of the 1000 most abundant clonotypes. Separately sequenced CD4+ and CD8+ repertoires were used to assign the CD4 or CD8 phenotype of responding clones. Using fastp at Q25 and MiXCR, TCRdb reprocessed the public reads and kept productive beta chains. Rows with one shared CDR3 protein collapse into an entry with the most common genes and DNA. The V and J calls were determined by TCRdb, not by the authors. The sample table contains tens of thousands of distinct CDR3 sequences; only one count was recorded for roughly 7.2% of them. Together, the top ten hold approximately 1.5% of the sample.

Including the terminal cysteine and phenylalanine, the CDR3 comprises 15 residues. CDR3 DNA is the only sequence kept; it has 45 bases, read in frame from the first base. In the germline V gene (reference sequence), CDR1 corresponds to GTSNPN and CDR2 to SVGIG. V is reduced by 0 bases and J by 8 bases, leaving a spacing of 16 bases between them. The V and J genes are TRBV30 and TRBJ1-4, with TRBD1 as a weak D call on 6 bases. The origin of this receptor is a man between 18 and 29 years old who had mild COVID-19 (a few samples of this study predate the infection). The sample titles of this study are shuffled in the database, so cell type and time point are left out; the donor was told from shared clones. Sequencing was done on a sample of PBMCs or a T cell subset sorted from them (not recorded which). The sequence in DNA is TGTGCCTGGAGTGTCCGAGGGGGGGAATTGGAAAAACTGTTTTTT. Protein translation: CAWSVRGGELEKLFF.